This T cell receptor beta chain was sequenced for a study of blood T cell repertoires in COVID-19. The V gene lost 4 bases and the J gene lost 3 bases, with 20 bases spanning the gap. Germline CDR1 reads SEHNR; CDR2 reads FQNEAQ (reference sequence). The CDR3 is 17 residues long. This clone was counted once. Sequencing was performed with immunoSEQ multiplex PCR; in TCRdb, only in-frame clones are kept and a portion is missing. The sample lists around 52,000 clones; roughly 87% were seen once. The J gene is TRBJ2-3, the V gene TRBV7-9; weak D call: TRBD2 (7 bases). Sequencing was performed on peripheral blood. The receptor was isolated from a woman aged 60-70 years with acute or convalescent COVID-19. The chain's CDR3 is CASSSPSGGQGTDTQYF. For the CDR3, the DNA is TGTGCCAGCAGCTCACCCTCGGGGGGTCAGGGGACAGATACGCAGTATTTT.